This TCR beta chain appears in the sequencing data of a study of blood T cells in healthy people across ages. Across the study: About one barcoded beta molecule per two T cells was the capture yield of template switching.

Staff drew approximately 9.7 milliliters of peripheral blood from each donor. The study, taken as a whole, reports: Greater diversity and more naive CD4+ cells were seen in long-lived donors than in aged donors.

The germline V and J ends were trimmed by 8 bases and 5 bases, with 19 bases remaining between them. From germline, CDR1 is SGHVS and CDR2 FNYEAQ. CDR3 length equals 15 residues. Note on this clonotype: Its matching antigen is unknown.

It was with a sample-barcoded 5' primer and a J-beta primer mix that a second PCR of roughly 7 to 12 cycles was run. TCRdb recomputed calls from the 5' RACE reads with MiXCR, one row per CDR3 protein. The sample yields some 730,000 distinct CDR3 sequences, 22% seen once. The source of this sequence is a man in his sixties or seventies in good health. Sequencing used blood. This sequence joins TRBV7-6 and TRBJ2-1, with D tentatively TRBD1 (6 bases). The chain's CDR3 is CASVPQTGFNNEQFF. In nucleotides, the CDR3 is TGTGCCAGCGTCCCACAAACAGGGTTTAACAATGAGCAGTTCTTC.